The 30 T cell receptor beta chains listed next were all sequenced from one sample in a study of blood T cell repertoires in COVID-19. Profiling relied on immunoSEQ multiplex PCR, and the TCRdb table lists in-frame clones only, not all of them. Among some 100,000 clones listed, about nine tenths were seen once. The sequenced sample consisted of peripheral blood. The receptor source for this set is a human donor with active COVID-19. The donor label of this sample is uncertain.

The genes are TRBV18 and TRBJ2-7, with 9 bases fitting TRBD2. The V and J ends lost 3 bases and 4 bases, in that order; junction bases with no gene match: 4. The CDR3 totals 14 residues. Per the germline V gene, CDR1 is KGHSH and CDR2 is LQKENI. CDR3 nucleotide sequence: TGTGCCAGCTCACCCGCGGGGGGGCGTTACGAGCAGTACTTC. Protein product: CASSPAGGRYEQYF.

J is TRBJ2-7 and V is TRBV4-1, with D possibly TRBD1 on 6 matching bases. CDR1 is MGHRA, CDR2 YSYEKL, per germline. Trimming removed 4 bases at V and 5 bases at J, with 18 bases between. The CDR3 has 15 residues. CDR3 nucleotide sequence: TGCGCCAGCAGCCGCTTAGGACAGTCCTCTAACGAGCAGTACTTC. Translating it yields CASSRLGQSSNEQYF.

The rearrangement uses TRBV9 and TRBJ1-3; no reliable D call. Trimming took 0 bases from V and 0 from J, leaving 10 bases between them. Germline loops: CDR1 SGDLS, CDR2 YYNGEE. This CDR3 is 16 amino acids long. CDR3 nucleotides: TGTGCCAGCAGCGTAGGTTCAGGAAGCTCTGGAAACACCATATATTTT. Translated: CASSVGSGSSGNTIYF. The whole variable domain, filled in from reference TRBV9 and TRBJ1-3, reads DSGVTQTPKHLITATGQRVTLRCSPRSGDLSVYWYQQSLDQGLQFLIQYYNGEERAKGNILERFSAQQFPDLHSELNLSSLELGDSALYFCASSVGSGSSGNTIYFGEGSWLTVV.

The V call is TRBV7-9, the J call TRBJ1-1; TRBD1 agrees at 8 bases. The CDR3 consists of 17 residues. Unmatched junction bases numbered 17, after V lost 1 base and J lost 10 bases. CDR1 is SEHNR, CDR2 FQNEAQ, per germline (reference sequence). CDR3: CASSLVLSDRVPGGAFF. The CDR3 DNA reads TGTGCCAGCAGCTTAGTCTTATCGGACAGGGTTCCCGGAGGAGCTTTCTTT.

The chain joins TRBV20-1 to TRBJ2-5; 10 positions match TRBD2. The V gene's germline CDR1 is DFQATT and CDR2 SNEGSKA (reference sequence). The CDR3 loop spans 15 amino acids. The junction had 8 bases not matched to a gene; V was cut back by 3 bases and J by 4 bases. The CDR3, as DNA: TGCAGTGCTAGTTGGCTAGCGGGGGCGACAGAGACCCAGTACTTC. Residues: CSASWLAGATETQYF.

The gene calls are TRBV6-8 and TRBJ2-7, with D perhaps matching TRBD2 (7 bases). Germline-derived CDR1 and CDR2 are MNHGY and SAAAGT. The CDR3 is 17 amino acids. Trimming took 4 bases from V and 4 from J, leaving 23 bases between them. The CDR3 protein is CASSSTGGWASEYEQYF. In DNA, the CDR3 is TGTGCCAGCAGTTCCACGGGGGGCTGGGCGTCAGAATACGAGCAGTACTTC.

This chain uses TRBV19 with TRBJ2-7, with TRBD1 matching 10 bases. Germline V gene lookup returns CDR1 LNHDA and CDR2 SQIVND (reference sequence). V shed 6 bases and J 6 bases; nucleotides not matched to a gene: 11. There are 15 residues in the CDR3. CDR3 in amino acids: CASRITGTGDPEQYF. Written as DNA, the CDR3 is TGTGCCAGTAGGATAACCGGGACAGGGGACCCCGAGCAGTACTTC. The entire variable domain, with the rest obtained from reference TRBV19 and TRBJ2-7, is as follows: DGGITQSPKYLFRKEGQNVTLSCEQNLNHDAMYWYRQDPGQGLRLIYYSQIVNDFQKGDIAEGYSVSREKKESFPLTVTSAQKNPTAFYLCASRITGTGDPEQYFGPGTRLTVT.

V is TRBV7-2 and J is TRBJ2-1; the match to TRBD1 covers 8 bases. The CDR3 has 15 amino acids. The junction had 6 bases not matched to a gene; V was cut back by 2 bases and J by 6 bases. Germline CDR1 SGHTA, CDR2 FQGNSA. CDR3 sequence reads: CASSLPAGGSNEQFF. In DNA, the CDR3 is TGTGCCAGCAGCTTACCCGCAGGGGGCAGCAATGAGCAGTTCTTC.

The chain employs TRBV28 and TRBJ2-6; D possibly corresponds to TRBD1 (6 bases). Germline values: CDR1 MDHEN, CDR2 SYDVKM. V lost 5 bases, J lost 3 bases, and 17 bases lay in between. The CDR3 runs 17 residues. Here the CDR3 reads CASSPAEGVYGANVLTF. CDR3 sequence (DNA): TGTGCCAGCAGTCCCGCTGAGGGGGTCTATGGGGCCAACGTCCTGACTTTC.

This chain connects TRBV24-1 to TRBJ2-3; D uncertain. This CDR3 has 15 residues. Looked up from germline, CDR1 is KGHDR and CDR2 is SFDVKD. V was trimmed by 4 bases and J by 4 bases, leaving 14 bases between them. CDR3 in amino acids: CATSEPYPGPDTQYF. DNA for the CDR3: TGTGCCACCAGTGAACCCTACCCAGGTCCAGATACGCAGTATTTT.

The chain has TRBV6-2 or TRBV6-3 and TRBJ2-7, with TRBD2 matching over 9 bases. V lost 1 base to trimming and J lost 5 bases; unmatched junction nucleotides: 3. The CDR3 totals 14 residues. Germline V gene lookup returns CDR1 MNHEY and CDR2 SVGEGT. CDR3 amino acids: CASSYWRGGNEQYF. CDR3 nucleotide sequence: TGTGCCAGCAGTTACTGGCGGGGGGGAAACGAGCAGTACTTC.

The rearrangement links TRBV9 to TRBJ1-3, with D possibly being TRBD1 (5 bases). This CDR3 region has 14 residues. V lost 9 bases and J lost 0, with 13 bases in between. Germline lookup yields CDR1 SGDLS and CDR2 YYNGEE. CDR3 sequence (DNA): TGTGCCAACCGGGGGGGAACCTCTGGAAACACCATATATTTT. It specifies CANRGGTSGNTIYF.

About this clone: Other DNA sequences in the sample encode the same CDR3. The chain has TRBV15 and TRBJ2-2; 7 positions match TRBD2. V trimming: 3 bases; J trimming: 2 bases; junction bases outside the gene matches: 6. This CDR3 spans 16 amino acids. Germline V gives CDR1 LNHNV, CDR2 YYDKDF (reference sequence). CDR3 protein: CATSRNRGLNTGELFF. The CDR3 nucleotides read TGTGCCACCAGCAGGAACCGGGGACTAAACACCGGGGAGCTGTTTTTT.

The rearrangement links TRBV12-3 or TRBV12-4 to TRBJ2-3; 9 nucleotides agree with TRBD1. V was clipped by 10 bases and J by 5 bases; unmatched bases: 7. CDR3 size: 13 residues. The chain's CDR3 is CATGTGIGDTQYF. CDR3 DNA: TGTGCCACCGGGACAGGGATCGGAGATACGCAGTATTTT.

Here the CDR3 DNA reads TGTGCCAGCAGCCCTCCCCTAGCGGGGGAGTACAATGAGCAGTTCTTC. Its translation is CASSPPLAGEYNEQFF. The chain employs TRBV9 and TRBJ2-1; TRBD2 matches at 10 bases. J lost 4 bases, V lost 4 bases, and 8 bases had no gene match. Germline V CDR1 and CDR2: SGDLS, YYNGEE. The CDR3 extends over 16 amino acids.

The V gene is TRBV11-2, the J gene TRBJ2-1; unclear D gene. Germline V gives CDR1 SGHAT, CDR2 FQNNGV. The CDR3 contains 12 residues. V shed 5 bases and J shed 6 bases, with 8 bases lying between them. CDR3 in amino acids: CASSTISNEQFF. CDR3 sequence (DNA): TGTGCCAGCAGCACTATTAGCAATGAGCAGTTCTTC.

The gene calls are TRBV29-1 and TRBJ2-7; TRBD1 aligns across 9 bases. Germline V gene data show CDR1 as SQVTM and CDR2 as ANQGSEA. The V and J ends lost 7 bases and 6 bases, in that order; junction bases with no gene match: 16. This CDR3 has 15 amino acids. CDR3 in DNA: TGCAGCGCCACTTTGCGACAGGGGGATGAGCGCGAGCAGTACTTC. This translates into CSATLRQGDEREQYF.

This rearrangement joins TRBV4-1 to TRBJ2-3; 9 bases align to TRBD1. The CDR3 covers 17 residues. V lost 0 bases and J lost 2; bases outside the gene matches: 6. Germline CDR1 is MGHRA and CDR2 is YSYEKL. In DNA form, the CDR3 reads TGCGCCAGCAGCCAAGATCCGACAGGGGGGGACACAGATACGCAGTATTTT. It encodes CASSQDPTGGDTDTQYF.

This chain connects TRBV6-2 or TRBV6-3 to TRBJ1-1, with D possibly TRBD1 on 6 matching bases. V was shortened by 6 bases and J by 0 bases, with 14 bases between the two germline ends. The CDR3 has 15 amino acids. Germline CDR1 and CDR2: MNHEY and SVGEGT. This CDR3 reads CASSQGQQVNTEAFF. In DNA, the CDR3 is TGTGCCAGCAGCCAAGGACAGCAAGTGAACACTGAAGCTTTCTTT.

This chain joins TRBV9 and TRBJ2-1; TRBD2 matches at 16 bases. V trimming: 2 bases; J trimming: 8 bases; junction bases outside the gene matches: 1. This CDR3 comprises 15 residues. Germline V lookup: CDR1 SGDLS, CDR2 YYNGEE. The CDR3 reads CASSVGTSGGDEQFF. CDR3 nucleotide sequence: TGTGCCAGCAGCGTCGGGACTAGCGGGGGGGATGAGCAGTTCTTC.

In its sample, this clone was seen once. The chain recombines TRBV7-3 with TRBJ1-1, with D unclear. CDR1 and CDR2 (germline): SGHTA, FQGTGA. The CDR3 is 15 amino acids. The germline V and J ends were trimmed by 1 base and 0 bases, with 9 bases remaining between them. CDR3 sequence: CASSLMGPMNTEAFF. The CDR3 DNA is TGTGCCAGCAGCTTAATGGGCCCGATGAACACTGAAGCTTTCTTT.

This CDR3 is CASIFSGGPYEQYF. DNA of the CDR3: TGTGCCAGCATCTTTAGCGGGGGGCCCTACGAGCAGTACTTC. V usage is TRBV28 and J usage is TRBJ2-7, with 10 bases aligning to TRBD2. The CDR3 extends over 14 amino acids. Germline loops: CDR1 MDHEN, CDR2 SYDVKM. Trimming cost V 7 bases and J 2 bases; bases outside gene matches: 5.

The rearrangement uses TRBV7-3 and TRBJ2-1; D might be TRBD2 (6 bases). The CDR3 runs to 16 residues. V dropped 3 bases and J dropped 9 bases, with 21 bases sitting between them. Germline CDR1 SGHTA, CDR2 FQGTGA. In DNA, the CDR3 is TGTGCCAGCAGCTTTATTTGGGCACCGGGGGTGGGTGAGCAGTTCTTC. Its translation: CASSFIWAPGVGEQFF.

The V gene is TRBV11-2, the J gene TRBJ2-3, with a weak D call TRBD1 (6 bases). V was trimmed by 5 bases and J by 0 bases, leaving 15 bases between them. Germline V gene data show CDR1 as SGHAT and CDR2 as FQNNGV. CDR3 length equals 16 residues. CDR3: CASSAQGFRSTDTQYF. The CDR3 DNA reads TGTGCCAGCAGCGCACAGGGATTTAGGAGCACAGATACGCAGTATTTT.

A single count supports this clone. Written as DNA, the CDR3 is TGTGCCACCAGTGATCCCGGGACAGGGGGCAATCAGCCCCAGCATTTT. Its protein is CATSDPGTGGNQPQHF. The chain recombines TRBV24-1 with TRBJ1-5, with 10 bases fitting TRBD1. V was clipped by 3 bases and J by 2 bases; unmatched bases: 3. Germline CDR1 and CDR2: KGHDR and SFDVKD. The CDR3 length is 16 residues.

The rearrangement joins TRBV5-1 to TRBJ1-1, with 9 bases lining up with TRBD1. This CDR3 has 14 residues. J was trimmed by 4 bases and V by 2 bases; bases with no gene match: 3. Germline CDR1 and CDR2: SGHRS and YFSETQ. CDR3: CASSLGQGPTEAFF. DNA of the CDR3: TGCGCCAGCAGCTTAGGACAGGGGCCCACTGAAGCTTTCTTT.

The rearrangement joins TRBV7-2 to TRBJ2-1; 12 bases line up with TRBD2. This CDR3 contains 17 residues. Germline V CDR1 and CDR2: SGHTA, FQGNSA. V trimming: 6 bases; J trimming: 2 bases; junction bases outside the gene matches: 8. CDR3 coding DNA: TGTGCCAGCAGTATAGCCTCTAGCGGGGGGGCCTACAATGAGCAGTTCTTC. The encoded protein is CASSIASSGGAYNEQFF.

V usage is TRBV5-4 and J usage is TRBJ2-7; a possible D gene is TRBD2 (7 bases). Germline V gives CDR1 SGHNT, CDR2 YYREEE (reference sequence). This CDR3 comprises 15 residues. V gave up 2 bases and J gave up 2 bases, with 14 bases separating them. The CDR3 DNA follows: TGTGCCAGCAGCTTTTTGGGGGGGGGCCCCTACGAGCAGTACTTC. It translates to CASSFLGGGPYEQYF. Full variable domain (rest looked up from reference TRBV5-4 and TRBJ2-7): ETGVTQSPTHLIKTRGQQVTLRCSSQSGHNTVSWYQQALGQGPQFIFQYYREEENGRGNFPPRFSGLQFPNYSSELNVNALELDDSALYLCASSFLGGGPYEQYFGPGTRLTVT.

The rearrangement joins TRBV7-3 to TRBJ2-7; TRBD2 aligns across 10 bases. The CDR3 runs to 15 residues. CDR1 and CDR2 from the germline V gene are SGHTA and FQGTGA. Losses at the gene ends were 5 bases for V and 3 bases for J; bases not matched to a gene: 7. This CDR3 reads CASSLSGGAGYEQYF. In DNA form, the CDR3 reads TGTGCCAGCAGCCTGAGCGGGGGGGCTGGCTACGAGCAGTACTTC.

The chain couples TRBV19 to TRBJ1-2; TRBD1 is a possible D gene (6 bases). CDR3 size: 16 residues. Trimming removed 3 bases at V and 3 bases at J, with 17 bases between. The germline CDR1 and CDR2 sequences are LNHDA and SQIVND (reference sequence). CDR3 residues: CASSIPTTGPYYGYTF. CDR3 nucleotide sequence: TGTGCCAGTAGTATCCCAACGACAGGTCCTTACTATGGCTACACCTTC.